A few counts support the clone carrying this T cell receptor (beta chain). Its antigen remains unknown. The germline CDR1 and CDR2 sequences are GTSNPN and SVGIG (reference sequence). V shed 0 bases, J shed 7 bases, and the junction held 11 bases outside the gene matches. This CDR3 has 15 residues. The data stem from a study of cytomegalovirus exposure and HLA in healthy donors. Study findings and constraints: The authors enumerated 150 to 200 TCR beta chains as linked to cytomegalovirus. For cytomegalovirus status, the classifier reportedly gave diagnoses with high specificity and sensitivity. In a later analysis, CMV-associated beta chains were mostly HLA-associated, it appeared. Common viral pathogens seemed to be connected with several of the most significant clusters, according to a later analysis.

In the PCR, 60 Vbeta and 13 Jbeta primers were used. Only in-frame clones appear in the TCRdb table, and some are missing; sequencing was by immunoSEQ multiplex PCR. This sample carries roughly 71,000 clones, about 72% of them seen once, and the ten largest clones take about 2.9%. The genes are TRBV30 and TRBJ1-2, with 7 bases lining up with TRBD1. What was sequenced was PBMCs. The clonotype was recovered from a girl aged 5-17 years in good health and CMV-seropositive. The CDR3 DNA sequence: TGTGCCTGGAGTGTAGGAGGTCAGGGGGTGTTTGGCTACACCTTC. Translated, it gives CAWSVGGQGVFGYTF.